This TCR beta chain is drawn from a study of CD8+ T cells in alopecia areata. Study information: Treated patients were dosed with oral tofacitinib, taking 5 to 10 mg twice daily.

RNA was isolated and reverse transcribed to cDNA, the sequencing template. Using immunoSEQ multiplex PCR, the repertoire was profiled, and TCRdb retains in-frame clones only, with some absent. Of some 130,000 clones in the sample, approximately 53% were seen once. Findings and caveats of the study: Affected lesional scalp, above all in alopecia totalis/universalis, was more clonal than normal scalp.

The investigators collected lesional scalp punch biopsies and peripheral blood from alopecia areata patients. Isolation of CD4+ and CD8+ T cells from PBMCs was achieved by sorting. Concerning this clone: Antigen unknown.

Trimming pared 0 bases from V and 7 bases from J, leaving 10 bases between. CDR3 length: 14 residues. Germline V gives CDR1 SGHRS, CDR2 YFSETQ. This chain uses TRBV5-1 with TRBJ2-2, with a weak D call TRBD2 (6 bases). The sample was CD4+ T cells sorted from blood, taken at week 0. The TCR sequence derives from a human donor with alopecia areata. The DNA for the CDR3 is TGCGCCAGCAGCTTGGACGGGAGTGGCGGGGAGCTGTTTTTT. The encoded protein is CASSLDGSGGELFF.